This T cell receptor (beta chain) was obtained from a study of shared clonotypes between healthy human individuals. About the research overall: Donors, aged 18 to 49, were a couple of women and three men.

The CDR3 totals 14 residues. Germline-derived CDR1 and CDR2 are SGHVS and FQNEAQ. V gave up 5 bases and J gave up 1 base, with 11 bases separating them. Each subset's genomic DNA was shared equally among a number of immunoSEQ plates. Clones were read by immunoSEQ multiplex PCR, and TCRdb kept only the in-frame ones, dropping some. Seen here are roughly 450,000 clones, 60% to 85% observed once, and the top ten hold around 13%. Everyone who donated was a Caucasian adult who lived in Nashville, Tennessee. For genomic DNA, unsorted samples relied on around 81 million PBMCs. The TCR comes from a woman between 40 and 50 years old in good health. Some clones in this sample may be carry-over from other donors' samples. V gene TRBV7-8 combines with J gene TRBJ1-1; D remains ambiguous. The sequenced sample consisted of PBMCs. CDR3 in amino acids: CASSPSDWNTEAFF. For the CDR3, the DNA is TGTGCCAGCAGCCCCTCCGACTGGAACACTGAAGCTTTCTTT.